This T cell receptor (beta chain) was captured in a study of cytomegalovirus exposure and HLA in healthy donors. Both 60 Vbeta primers and 13 Jbeta primers went into the PCR. Sequencing used immunoSEQ multiplex PCR; TCRdb keeps in-frame clones, though not all of them. The sample shows 130,000 or so clones, more than 60% of them seen only once. The CDR3 is 14 residues long. V lost 5 bases to trimming and J lost 4 bases, with 11 bases between them. From germline, CDR1 is KGHSH and CDR2 LQKENI. This receptor was taken from a woman aged 40 to 55 in good health and CMV-seropositive. The sequencing sample was made of PBMCs. This sequence joins TRBV18 and TRBJ2-2; D is perhaps TRBD2 (5 bases). CDR3 amino acids: CASSISGFTGELFF. The CDR3 coding sequence is TGTGCCAGCTCAATCAGCGGCTTCACCGGGGAGCTGTTTTTT.